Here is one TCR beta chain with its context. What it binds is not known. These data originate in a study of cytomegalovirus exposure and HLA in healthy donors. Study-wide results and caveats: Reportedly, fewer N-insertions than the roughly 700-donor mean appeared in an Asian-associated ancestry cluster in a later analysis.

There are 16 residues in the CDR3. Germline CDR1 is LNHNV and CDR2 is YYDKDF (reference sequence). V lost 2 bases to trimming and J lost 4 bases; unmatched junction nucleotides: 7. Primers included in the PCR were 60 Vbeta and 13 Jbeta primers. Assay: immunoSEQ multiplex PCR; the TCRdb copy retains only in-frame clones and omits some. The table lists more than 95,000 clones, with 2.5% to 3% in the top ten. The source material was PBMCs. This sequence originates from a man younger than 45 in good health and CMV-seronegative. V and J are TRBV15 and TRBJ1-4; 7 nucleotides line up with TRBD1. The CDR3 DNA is TGTGCCACCAGCAGACGTACGGGACAGCTTAATGAAAAACTGTTTTTT. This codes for CATSRRTGQLNEKLFF.